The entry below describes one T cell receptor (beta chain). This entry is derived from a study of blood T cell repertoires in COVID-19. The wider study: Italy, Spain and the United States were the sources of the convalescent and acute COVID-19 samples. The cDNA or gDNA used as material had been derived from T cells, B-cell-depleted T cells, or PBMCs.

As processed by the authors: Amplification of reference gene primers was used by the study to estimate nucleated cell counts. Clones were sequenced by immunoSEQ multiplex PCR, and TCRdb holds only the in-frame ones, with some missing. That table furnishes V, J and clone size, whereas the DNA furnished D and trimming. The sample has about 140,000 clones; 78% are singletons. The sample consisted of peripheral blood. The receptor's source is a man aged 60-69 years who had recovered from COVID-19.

CDR3 sequence (DNA): TGTGCCAGCAGCTTACGAACTCAAGACAATGAGCAGTTCTTC. Translated: CASSLRTQDNEQFF. The J gene is TRBJ2-1, the V gene TRBV7-2; D is undetermined. Per the germline V gene, CDR1 is SGHTA and CDR2 is FQGNSA. This CDR3 has 14 residues. Trimming took 2 bases from V and 5 from J, leaving 10 bases between them.